The clone carrying this T cell receptor (beta chain) has a count of ten or more. The source of the sample is a study of T-cell reconstitution after alpha-beta-depleted transplantation in children. Trimming shortened V by 1 base and J by 7 bases, and 8 bases separated the two germline ends. Per the germline V gene, CDR1 is SGHDT and CDR2 is YYEEEE. This CDR3 region has 12 residues. Library preparation (for TCRbeta) was performed with unique molecular identifiers. TCRdb recomputed calls from the PCR reads with MiXCR, one row per CDR3 protein. This table has 480,000 or so distinct CDR3 sequences, over 9.5% appearing once.

Material: PBMCs, obtained before TCRalphabeta/CD19-depleted stem cell transplant. The chain has TRBV5-6 and TRBJ1-1; D is unresolved. The clonotype originates from a child under 10 years old with inherited bone marrow failure, due to receive a stem cell transplant. This chain's CDR3 is CASSLRVREAFF. As DNA, the CDR3 is TGTGCCAGCAGCTTGCGGGTGCGTGAAGCTTTCTTT.